These T cell receptor beta chains were read from a single sample in a study of memory CD4+ T cells and cytomegalovirus serostatus. Data came from immunoSEQ multiplex PCR; TCRdb stores just in-frame clones and leaves some out. The table lists 45,000 to 65,000 clones, about 73% of them singletons, with over 0.65% in the top ten. The specimen was memory CD4+ T cells from blood. These receptors came from an adult in good health and CMV-seronegative. Each CDR3 is given with its conserved first and last residue. A D gene is named only where the DNA matches it firmly. The size of a clone is reported for some rows only, either as once, few or many, or as a class for expanded clones.

d_call j_call v_call clone_size cdr3_nt cdr3_aa
- TRBJ2-3 TRBV11-2 - TGTGCCAGCAGCTTAACCTCGAGTAGAGTAGATACGCAGTATTTT CASSLTSSRVDTQYF
TRBD2 TRBJ2-5 TRBV7-2 - TGTGCCAGCAGCGCGCAGCGGGGGTTGGGAGAGACCCAGTACTTC CASSAQRGLGETQYF
- TRBJ1-3 TRBV11-2 - TGTGCCAGCAGCTTTGCTCGGGACACCATATATTTT CASSFARDTIYF
- TRBJ1-5 TRBV10-1 few TGCGCCAGGACAGTCCTCAATCAGCCCCAGCATTTT CARTVLNQPQHF
- TRBJ1-5 TRBV2 - TGTGCCAGCGGGGGGGAGGGGAATCAGCCCCAGCATTTT CASGGEGNQPQHF
- TRBJ1-4 TRBV10-1 - TGCGCCAGCAGTGAGAGGGCAGGGGACAATGAAAAACTGTTTTTT CASSERAGDNEKLFF
- TRBJ1-6 TRBV6-5 - TGTGCCTCCTATCGGTCACAGGACTCACCCCTCCACTTT CASYRSQDSPLHF
- TRBJ1-6 TRBV28 - TGTGCCAGCACCCCACAGGGTTCCTATAATTCACCCCTCCACTTT CASTPQGSYNSPLHF
- TRBJ1-5 TRBV19 - TGTGCCAGTAGTCCTCACCCCAGTGGGAGCGGGCTTCAGCCCCAGCATTTT CASSPHPSGSGLQPQHF
TRBD1 TRBJ1-5 TRBV11-2 - TGTGCCAGCAGCCCCGATACAGGGGGCGACCAGCCCCAGCATTTT CASSPDTGGDQPQHF
TRBD1 TRBJ1-2 TRBV2 once TGTGCCAGCAGGGGCTCACAGGGGGGTTATGGCTACACCTTC CASRGSQGGYGYTF
TRBD1 TRBJ2-7 TRBV2 few TGTGCCAGCAGTGGGACAGGGCGCTACGAGCAGTACTTC CASSGTGRYEQYF
- TRBJ2-3 TRBV13 - TGTGCCAGCAGCTTAGCGGGGAGCGGCATGGATACGCAGTATTTT CASSLAGSGMDTQYF
- TRBJ1-4 TRBV10-3 few TGTGCCATCAGTGAGACAACAACTAATGAAAAACTGTTTTTT CAISETTTNEKLFF
- TRBJ1-2 TRBV6-6 - TGTGCCAGCAGTTTTGGCACCCGGAGGGACGACTATGGCTACACCTTC CASSFGTRRDDYGYTF
- TRBJ2-5 TRBV10-3 - TGTGCCACCGGTCGGACAGTAAAAGAGACCCAGTACTTC CATGRTVKETQYF
- TRBJ1-5 TRBV30 - TGTGCCTGGAGTGGGCAGGAAAATCAGCCCCAGCATTTT CAWSGQENQPQHF
TRBD1 TRBJ2-7 TRBV9 - TGTGCCAGCAGCGCCGGAACAGGGGGCGGGTACGAGCAGTACTTC CASSAGTGGGYEQYF
- TRBJ1-2 TRBV19 once TGTGCCAGTAGTATAGAAGTCAGGGAGGCTGGCTACACCTTC CASSIEVREAGYTF
- TRBJ1-2 TRBV27 - TGTGCCAGCAGTATTCAACAGGGCTTTTATGGCTACACCTTC CASSIQQGFYGYTF
- TRBJ1-5 TRBV2 - TGTGCCAGCAGTGAAGTCGGTACCGTAAGGCAGCCCCAGCATTTT CASSEVGTVRQPQHF
- TRBJ2-2 TRBV6-5 - TGTGCCAGCAGTTATGATCAGGGAGGAGTCGGGGAGCTGTTTTTT CASSYDQGGVGELFF
- TRBJ2-3 TRBV19 - TGTGCCACCTCTGTCGGGGGTACCACAGATACGCAGTATTTT CATSVGGTTDTQYF
TRBD1 TRBJ1-2 TRBV6-5 few TGTGCCAGCAGCCCGGACAGGAACTATGGCTACACCTTC CASSPDRNYGYTF